The subject of this entry is one TCR beta chain. The antigen this receptor binds is unknown. Per-base quality was not reported, and no clone a single base away is much larger than it. This entry belongs to a study of blood T cell repertoires in COVID-19 (dated by TCRdb to between 2020 and 2021). Regarding the research as a whole: Collaborator samples came from the United States, Italy and Spain and covered acute and convalescent phases of COVID-19. The material from the prospective study consisted of cDNA or gDNA derived from T cells, B-cell-depleted T cells, or PBMCs. Subjects who had been exposed to COVID-19, were actively infected with it, or had recovered from it provided the deeply sampled blood TCRbeta repertoires that made up the dataset. The repertoires were made available in a free public database intended to serve as a resource for research on the immune response to SARS-CoV-2. The samples were drawn from the first 160 participants of the ongoing ImmuneRACE study and from over a thousand subjects provided by 6 global collaborators. Nearly every sample came with metadata listing a de-identified subject ID, COVID-19 status, age in years and sex. Where available, HLA class I and class II types were taken from metadata supplied by the sample provider and were not determined by assay-based typing. Overall study outcomes, separate from this receptor: How much clinical and demographic metadata was included differed by source and by participant, and the metadata was provided uncurated.

Collaborating institutions collected whole blood in K2EDTA tubes following their own protocols. For TCRbeta analysis, collaborators shipped samples in one of three forms: frozen whole blood, isolated PBMCs, or DNA extracted from either of those sample types. TCRbeta CDR3 regions were amplified from genomic DNA using the immunoSEQ Assay, a bias-controlled multiplex PCR. The paper's processing steps were these. The number of nucleated cells in each sample was estimated from the amplification of reference gene primers within the assay. To quantify the absolute abundance of each unique TCRbeta CDR3 rearrangement, sequence reads were collapsed and filtered. For each sample, productive Simpson clonality was calculated as the square root of Simpson's diversity index across productive rearrangements. Sourced from immuneACCESS, this table was stored by TCRdb with only in-frame sequences that have V and J called. A share of the clones is absent; for the studies checked, an unresolved V gene accounts for under half, and the remainder has no known explanation. The V and J calls and clone size come from that table; D and trimming were worked out from the DNA. For this sample the table gives about 100,000 clones, of which 70% to 90% were detected only once. The ten most abundant clones make up roughly 6.5% of the sample.

As encoded in the germline V gene, CDR1 is SGHRS while CDR2 is YFSETQ. The CDR3 runs 13 residues from the cysteine to the phenylalanine. Only the CDR3 region is kept as DNA, spanning 39 bases read in frame from base 1. The V end gives up 0 bases and the J end 8 bases, leaving 4 bases in the junction not matched to a gene. In this chain, TRBV5-1 is recombined with TRBJ1-2; 7 central nucleotides agree with TRBD1. Sequenced material: peripheral blood. The sequence was collected from a woman aged 55-69 years with acute or convalescent COVID-19. The CDR3: CASSLEGARGYTF. The nucleotides are TGCGCCAGCAGCTTGGAGGGGGCAAGGGGCTACACCTTC.